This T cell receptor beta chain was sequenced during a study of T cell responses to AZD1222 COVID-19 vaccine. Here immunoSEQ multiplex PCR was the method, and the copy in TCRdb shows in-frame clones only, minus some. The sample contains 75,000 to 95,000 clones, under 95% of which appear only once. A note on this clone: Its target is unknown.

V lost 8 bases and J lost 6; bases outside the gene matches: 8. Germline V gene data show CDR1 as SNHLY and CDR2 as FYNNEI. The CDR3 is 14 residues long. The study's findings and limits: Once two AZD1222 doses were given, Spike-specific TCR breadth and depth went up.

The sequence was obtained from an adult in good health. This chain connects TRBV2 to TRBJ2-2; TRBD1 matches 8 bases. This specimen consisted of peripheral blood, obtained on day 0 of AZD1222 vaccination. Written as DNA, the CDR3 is TGTGCCAGCCACCGCGCAGGGGGCTCCGGGGAGCTGTTTTTT. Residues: CASHRAGGSGELFF.